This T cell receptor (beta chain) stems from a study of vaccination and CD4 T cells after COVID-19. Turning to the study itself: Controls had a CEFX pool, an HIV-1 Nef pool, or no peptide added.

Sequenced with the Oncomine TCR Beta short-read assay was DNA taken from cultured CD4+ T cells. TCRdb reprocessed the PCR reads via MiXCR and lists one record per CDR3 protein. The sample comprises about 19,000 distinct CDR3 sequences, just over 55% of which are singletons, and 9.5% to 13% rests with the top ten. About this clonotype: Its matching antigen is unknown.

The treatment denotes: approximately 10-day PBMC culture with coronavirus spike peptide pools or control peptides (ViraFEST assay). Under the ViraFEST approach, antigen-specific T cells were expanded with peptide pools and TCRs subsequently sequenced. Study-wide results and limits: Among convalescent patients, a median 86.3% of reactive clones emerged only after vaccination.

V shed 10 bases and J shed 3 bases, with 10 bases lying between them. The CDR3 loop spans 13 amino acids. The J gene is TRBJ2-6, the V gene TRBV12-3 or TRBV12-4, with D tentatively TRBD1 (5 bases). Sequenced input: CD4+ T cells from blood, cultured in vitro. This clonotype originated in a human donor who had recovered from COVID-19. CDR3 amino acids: CAIAGFGANVLTF. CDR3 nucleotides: TGTGCCATCGCAGGGTTTGGGGCCAACGTCCTGACTTTC.